The 3 T cell receptor beta chains presented below share a single source sample, sequenced in a study of T cells in Graves' hyperthyroidism and ophthalmopathy. The TCR beta CDR3 regions underwent amplification using RNA transcripts as the source. The HTBI set primed first-round TCR CDR3 RT-PCR. MiXCR, run by TCRdb on the multiplex PCR reads, gives a single entry per CDR3 protein. The table shows 270,000 or so distinct CDR3 sequences, with over 12% occurring only once. Material: blood. These receptors originate from a woman aged 50 to 60 with Graves' hyperthyroidism that later progressed to Graves' ophthalmopathy.

This clonotype was seen a handful of times. The rearrangement links TRBV13 to TRBJ2-1, with 12 bases that match TRBD2. The CDR3 extends over 18 amino acids. Germline V gene lookup returns CDR1 PRHDT and CDR2 FYEKMQ (reference sequence). Trimming cost V 5 bases and J 9 bases; bases outside gene matches: 17. CDR3 sequence: CASSVGIGPSGGAGEQFF. The CDR3 bases are TGTGCCAGCAGCGTCGGGATAGGGCCTAGCGGGGGGGCCGGTGAGCAGTTCTTC.

In its sample, this clonotype was seen many times. The V gene is TRBV18, the J gene TRBJ2-7; 8 bases are a match to TRBD2. Per the germline V gene, CDR1 is KGHSH and CDR2 is LQKENI. This CDR3 spans 15 amino acids. V lost 2 bases to trimming and J lost 3 bases; unmatched junction nucleotides: 6. The CDR3 DNA reads as TGTGCCAGCTCACCATCTAGCGGGTCCTACTACGAGCAGTACTTC. Translation gives CASSPSSGSYYEQYF.

This clonotype has ten or more counts. The chain uses TRBV11-3 and TRBJ2-2, with D tentatively TRBD1 or TRBD2 (5 bases each). The V and J ends lost 5 bases and 8 bases respectively, with 12 bases between them. Germline loops: CDR1 SGHNT, CDR2 YENEEA. The CDR3 is 13 amino acids. DNA for the CDR3: TGTGCCAGCAGCACGGGGACCTCTGGGGAGCTGTTTTTT. Encoded protein: CASSTGTSGELFF. The full variable domain, rest sourced from reference TRBV11-3 and TRBJ2-2, is EAGVVQSPRYKIIEKKQPVAFWCNPISGHNTLYWYLQNLGQGPELLIRYENEEAVDDSQLPKDRFSAERLKGVDSTLKIQPAELGDSAVYLCASSTGTSGELFFGEGSRLTVL.